This T cell receptor (beta chain) was captured by sequencing in a study of CXCR3-negative and CXCR3-positive naive CD8 T cells. The study, taken as a whole, reports: Comparably high diversity was seen in both naive subsets, and much lower diversity in memory CD8+ cells. A higher hydrophobicity marked the TRB CDR3s of CXCR3-positive naive cells versus CXCR3-negative naive cells. It was found that naive subsets had comparable surface CD5, and TCR strength was inferred from TRB CDR3 properties.

Triplicate sorts, 250,000 to 350,000 cells apiece, were made for each CD8+ T cell subset. Remarks on this clonotype: The antigen is not known.

Each TRB cDNA library was prepared by 5' RACE (with UMI labels). TCRdb reworked the 5' RACE reads into one entry per CDR3 protein, no DNA. The sample has 150,000 or so distinct CDR3 sequences. The specimen was naive CXCR3+ CD8+ T cells from blood. Regarding subset: CD45RO-CCR7+CD27+CD95- naive CD8+ T cells expressing CXCR3 (TNR3+). This TCR was recovered from a human donor in good health. Some clones in this sample may be carry-over from other donors' samples.

The CDR3 here is CASSLFGGVTDTQYF. The V call is TRBV28, the J call TRBJ2-3; TCRdb's assignment of TRBD2 cannot be checked, as there is no DNA. CDR1 and CDR2 from the germline V gene are MDHEN and SYDVKM. The CDR3 runs 15 residues.